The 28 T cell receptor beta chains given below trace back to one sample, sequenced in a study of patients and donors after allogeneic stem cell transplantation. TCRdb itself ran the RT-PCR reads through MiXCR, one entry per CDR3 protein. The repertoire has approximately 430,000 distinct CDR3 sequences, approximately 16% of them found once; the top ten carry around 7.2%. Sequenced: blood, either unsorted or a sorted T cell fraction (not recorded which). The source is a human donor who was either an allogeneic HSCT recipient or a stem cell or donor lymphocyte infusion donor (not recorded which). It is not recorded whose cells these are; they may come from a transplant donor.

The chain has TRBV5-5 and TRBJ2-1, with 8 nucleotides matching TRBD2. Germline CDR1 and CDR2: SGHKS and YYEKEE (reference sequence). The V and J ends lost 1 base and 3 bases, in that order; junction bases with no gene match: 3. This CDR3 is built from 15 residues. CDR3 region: CASSLLLADYNEQFF. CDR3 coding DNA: TGTGCCAGCAGCTTGCTACTAGCGGACTACAATGAGCAGTTCTTC.

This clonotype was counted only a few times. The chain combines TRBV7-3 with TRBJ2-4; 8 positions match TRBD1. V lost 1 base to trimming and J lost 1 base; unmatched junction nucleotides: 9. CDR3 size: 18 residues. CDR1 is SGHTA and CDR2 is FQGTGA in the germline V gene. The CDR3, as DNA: TGTGCCAGCAGCTTAAGGCTCACAGGGGGACGGGCCAAAAACATTCAGTACTTC. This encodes CASSLRLTGGRAKNIQYF.

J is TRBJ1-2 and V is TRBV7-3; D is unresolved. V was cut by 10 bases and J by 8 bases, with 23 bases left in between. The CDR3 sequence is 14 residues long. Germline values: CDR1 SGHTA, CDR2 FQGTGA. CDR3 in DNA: TGTGCCACCGTGGGAGGGCCCCCGGAGGGCGGCTACACCTTC. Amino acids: CATVGGPPEGGYTF.

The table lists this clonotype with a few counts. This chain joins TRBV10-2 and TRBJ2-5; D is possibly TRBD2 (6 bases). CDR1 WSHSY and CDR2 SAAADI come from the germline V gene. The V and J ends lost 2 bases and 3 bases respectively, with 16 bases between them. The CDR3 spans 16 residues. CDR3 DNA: TGCGCCAGCAGTGAGAGGGGTAGCGGCATAAAAGAGACCCAGTACTTC. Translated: CASSERGSGIKETQYF.

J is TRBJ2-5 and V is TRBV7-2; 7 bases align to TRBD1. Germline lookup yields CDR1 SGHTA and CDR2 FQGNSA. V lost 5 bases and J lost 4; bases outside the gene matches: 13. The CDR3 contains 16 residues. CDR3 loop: CASSQIGTGERETQYF. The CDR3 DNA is TGTGCCAGCAGCCAAATTGGTACAGGGGAAAGAGAGACCCAGTACTTC.

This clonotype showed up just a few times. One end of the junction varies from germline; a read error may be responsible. CDR3 bases: TGTGCCAGAAGTGTTGGTAGCGGGAGATCCTACGAGCAGTACTTC. Encoded protein: CARSVGSGRSYEQYF. The V and J genes are TRBV2 and TRBJ2-7; TRBD2 agrees at 9 bases. The CDR3 runs 15 residues. The germline V gene has CDR1 SNHLY and CDR2 FYNNEI.

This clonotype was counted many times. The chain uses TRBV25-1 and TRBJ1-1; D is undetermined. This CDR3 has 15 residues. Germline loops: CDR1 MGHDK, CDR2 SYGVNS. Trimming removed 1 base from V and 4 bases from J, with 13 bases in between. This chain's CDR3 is CASSELVGFATEAFF. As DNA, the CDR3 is TGTGCCAGCAGTGAATTGGTGGGATTTGCCACTGAAGCTTTCTTT. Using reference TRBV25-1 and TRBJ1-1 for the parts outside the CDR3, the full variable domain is EADIYQTPRYLVIGTGKKITLECSQTMGHDKMYWYQQDPGMELHLIHYSYGVNSTEKGDLSSESTVSRIRTEHFPLTLESARPSHTSQYLCASSELVGFATEAFFGQGTRLTVV.

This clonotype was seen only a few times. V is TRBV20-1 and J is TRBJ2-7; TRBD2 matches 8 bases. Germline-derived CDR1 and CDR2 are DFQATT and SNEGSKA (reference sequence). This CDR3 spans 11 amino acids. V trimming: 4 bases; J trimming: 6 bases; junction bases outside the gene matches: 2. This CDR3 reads CSATGGSEQYF. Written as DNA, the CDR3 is TGCAGTGCTACGGGAGGGTCCGAGCAGTACTTC.

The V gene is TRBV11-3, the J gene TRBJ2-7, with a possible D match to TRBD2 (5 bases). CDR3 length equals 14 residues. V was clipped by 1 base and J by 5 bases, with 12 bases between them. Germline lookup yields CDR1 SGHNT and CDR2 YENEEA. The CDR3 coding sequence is TGTGCCAGCAGCTTAGCCCCCGCGGGCCACGAGCAGTACTTC. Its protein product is CASSLAPAGHEQYF.

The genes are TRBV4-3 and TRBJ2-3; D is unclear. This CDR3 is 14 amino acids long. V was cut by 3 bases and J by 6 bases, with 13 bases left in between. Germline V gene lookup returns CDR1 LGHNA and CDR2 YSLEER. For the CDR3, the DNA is TGCGCCAGCAGCCAGGCCGGGTCCTGGGATACGCAGTATTTT. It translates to CASSQAGSWDTQYF.

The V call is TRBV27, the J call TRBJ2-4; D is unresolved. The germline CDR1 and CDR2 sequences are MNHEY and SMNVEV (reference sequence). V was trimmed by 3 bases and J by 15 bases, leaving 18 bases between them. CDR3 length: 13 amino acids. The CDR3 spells CASSFRGGPVRYF. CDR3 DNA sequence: TGTGCCAGCAGTTTCCGCGGCGGCCCTGTTCGGTACTTC.

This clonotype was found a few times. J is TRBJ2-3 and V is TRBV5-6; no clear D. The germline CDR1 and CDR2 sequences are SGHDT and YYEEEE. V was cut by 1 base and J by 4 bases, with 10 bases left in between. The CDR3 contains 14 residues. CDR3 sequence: CASSLNRLADTQYF. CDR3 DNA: TGTGCCAGCAGCTTGAACAGACTCGCAGATACGCAGTATTTT.

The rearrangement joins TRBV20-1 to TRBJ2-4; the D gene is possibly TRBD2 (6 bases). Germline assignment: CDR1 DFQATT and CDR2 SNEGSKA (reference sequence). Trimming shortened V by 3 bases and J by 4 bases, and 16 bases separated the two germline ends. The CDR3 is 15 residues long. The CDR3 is CSARGVLAEKNIQYF. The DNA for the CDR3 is TGCAGTGCTAGGGGGGTTTTAGCGGAGAAAAACATTCAGTACTTC.

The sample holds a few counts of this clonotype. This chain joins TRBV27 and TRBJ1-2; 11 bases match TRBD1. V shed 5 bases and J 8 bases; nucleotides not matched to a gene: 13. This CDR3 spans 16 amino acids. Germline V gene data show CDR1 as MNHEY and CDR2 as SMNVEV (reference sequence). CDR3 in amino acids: CASSVGQGATVSGYTF. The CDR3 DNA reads TGTGCCAGCAGTGTAGGACAGGGGGCCACCGTGAGCGGCTACACCTTC.

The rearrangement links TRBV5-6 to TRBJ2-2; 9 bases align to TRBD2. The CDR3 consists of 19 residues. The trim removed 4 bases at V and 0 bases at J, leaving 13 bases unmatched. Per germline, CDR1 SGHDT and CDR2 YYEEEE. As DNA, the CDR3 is TGTGCCAGCAGCCGGCGGGCGGCGGGAGGGCCCTCGAACACCGGGGAGCTGTTTTTT. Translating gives CASSRRAAGGPSNTGELFF.

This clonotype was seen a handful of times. CDR3 loop: CASSRGRLPAGGNTIYF. CDR3 DNA: TGTGCCAGCAGCCGTGGACGCTTACCCGCTGGTGGAAACACCATATATTTT. The V call is TRBV7-2, the J call TRBJ1-3; D not resolved. CDR1 is SGHTA, CDR2 FQGNSA, per germline. The CDR3 is made up of 17 amino acids. V lost 5 bases and J lost 3, with 20 bases in between.

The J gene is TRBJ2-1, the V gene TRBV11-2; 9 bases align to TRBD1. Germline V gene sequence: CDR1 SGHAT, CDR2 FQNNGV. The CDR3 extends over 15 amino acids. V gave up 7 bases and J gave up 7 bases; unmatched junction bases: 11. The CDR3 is CASNVRDRELNEQFF. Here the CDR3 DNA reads TGTGCCAGCAACGTCCGGGACAGGGAACTGAATGAGCAGTTCTTC.

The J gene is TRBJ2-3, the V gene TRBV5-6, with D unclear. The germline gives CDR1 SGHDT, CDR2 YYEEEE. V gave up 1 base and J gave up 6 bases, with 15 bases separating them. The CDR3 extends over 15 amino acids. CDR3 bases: TGTGCCAGCAGCTTGTGGGTGGGGAACAGCGATACGCAGTATTTT. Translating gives CASSLWVGNSDTQYF. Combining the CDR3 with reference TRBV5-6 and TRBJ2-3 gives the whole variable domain DAGVTQSPTHLIKTRGQQVTLRCSPKSGHDTVSWYQQALGQGPQFIFQYYEEEERQRGNFPDRFSGHQFPNYSSELNVNALLLGDSALYLCASSLWVGNSDTQYFGPGTRLTVL.

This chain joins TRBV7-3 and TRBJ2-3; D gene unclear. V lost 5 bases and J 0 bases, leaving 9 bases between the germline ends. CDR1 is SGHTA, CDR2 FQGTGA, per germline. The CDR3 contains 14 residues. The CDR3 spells CASSTHRSTDTQYF. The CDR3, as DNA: TGTGCCAGCAGCACCCATCGTAGCACAGATACGCAGTATTTT.

The CDR3 bases are TGTGCCAGCAGCTTAAGGGGGCCCATAGCGGGGCCTTACAATGAGCAGTTCTTC. Its protein product is CASSLRGPIAGPYNEQFF. This rearrangement joins TRBV7-3 to TRBJ2-1; 8 bases fit TRBD2. The CDR3 is made up of 18 amino acids. With V trimmed by 1 base and J by 4 bases, 12 bases remained unmatched. In germline, CDR1 is SGHTA, CDR2 FQGTGA.

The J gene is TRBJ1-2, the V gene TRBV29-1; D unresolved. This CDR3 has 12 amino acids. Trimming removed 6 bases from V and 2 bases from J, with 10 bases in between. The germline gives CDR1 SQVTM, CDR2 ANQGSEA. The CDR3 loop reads CSVRGGNYGYTF. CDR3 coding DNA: TGCAGCGTGAGAGGAGGGAACTATGGCTACACCTTC.

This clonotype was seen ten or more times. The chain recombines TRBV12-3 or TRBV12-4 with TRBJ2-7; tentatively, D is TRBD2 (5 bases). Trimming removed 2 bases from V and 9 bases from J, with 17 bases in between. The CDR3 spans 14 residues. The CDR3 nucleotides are TGTGCCAGCAGTTTAAGTCTCTCTAACGAGGGGCAGTACTTC. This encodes CASSLSLSNEGQYF.

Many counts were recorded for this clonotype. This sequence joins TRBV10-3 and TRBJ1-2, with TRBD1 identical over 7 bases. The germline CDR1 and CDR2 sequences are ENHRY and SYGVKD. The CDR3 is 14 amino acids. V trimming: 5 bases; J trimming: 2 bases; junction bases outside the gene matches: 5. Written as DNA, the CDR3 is TGTGCCATCAGTCCCGGGACAGCAAACTATGGCTACACCTTC. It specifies CAISPGTANYGYTF.

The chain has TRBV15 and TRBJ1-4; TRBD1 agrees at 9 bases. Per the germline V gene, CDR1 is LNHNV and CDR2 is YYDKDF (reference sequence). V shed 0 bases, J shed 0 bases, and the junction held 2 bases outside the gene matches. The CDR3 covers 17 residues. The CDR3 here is CATSRDRQGATNEKLFF. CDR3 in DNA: TGTGCCACCAGCAGAGACCGACAGGGGGCAACTAATGAAAAACTGTTTTTT.

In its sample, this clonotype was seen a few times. The CDR3 here is CASSYGAPHAYEQYF. CDR3 in DNA: TGTGCCAGCAGTTACGGGGCCCCGCACGCCTACGAGCAGTACTTC. The chain recombines TRBV6-5 with TRBJ2-7; possible D gene TRBD1, 5 bases. Germline loops: CDR1 MNHEY, CDR2 SVGAGI. Trimming stripped 2 bases from V and 2 bases from J, with 13 bases between. The CDR3 extends over 15 amino acids.

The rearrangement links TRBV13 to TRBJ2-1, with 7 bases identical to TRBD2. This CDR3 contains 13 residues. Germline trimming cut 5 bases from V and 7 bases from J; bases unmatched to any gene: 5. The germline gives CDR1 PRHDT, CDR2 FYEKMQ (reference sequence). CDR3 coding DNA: TGTGCCAGCAGCCCTAAGCGGGGAAATGAGCAGTTCTTC. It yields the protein CASSPKRGNEQFF. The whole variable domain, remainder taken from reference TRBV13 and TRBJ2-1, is AAGVIQSPRHLIKEKRETATLKCYPIPRHDTVYWYQQGPGQDPQFLISFYEKMQSDKGSIPDRFSAQQFSDYHSELNMSSLELGDSALYFCASSPKRGNEQFFGPGTRLTVL.

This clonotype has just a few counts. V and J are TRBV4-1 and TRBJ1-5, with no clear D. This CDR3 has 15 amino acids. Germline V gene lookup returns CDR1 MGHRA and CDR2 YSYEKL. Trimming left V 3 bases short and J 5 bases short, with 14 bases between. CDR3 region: CASSHLPGGDQPQHF. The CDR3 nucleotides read TGCGCCAGCAGCCACCTCCCAGGTGGAGATCAGCCCCAGCATTTT.

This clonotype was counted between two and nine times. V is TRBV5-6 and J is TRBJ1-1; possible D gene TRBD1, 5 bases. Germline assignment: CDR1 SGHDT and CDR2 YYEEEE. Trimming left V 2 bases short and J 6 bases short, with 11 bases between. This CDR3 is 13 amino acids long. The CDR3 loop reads CASSFVRVSEAFF. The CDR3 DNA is TGTGCCAGCAGCTTTGTCAGGGTGTCTGAAGCTTTCTTT.